The 27 T cell receptor beta chains presented below share a single source sample, sequenced in a study of brain metastases from non-small cell lung cancer (dated by TCRdb to between 2019 and 2020). The library was generated by the immunoSEQ multiplex PCR assay. The source is immuneACCESS, and TCRdb retained only in-frame sequences with V and J called. Part of the clones is not carried over; for the studies checked, unresolved V genes explain less than half of this, and the remainder is unexplained. Counted in this sample were 920 or so clones; 94% of them appeared once. Around 5% of the sample is in the top ten clones. Sequenced: tumor-adjacent normal tissue. Every receptor here comes from a donor at least 40 years old with non-small cell lung cancer.

This chain connects TRBV5-1 to TRBJ1-6; D gene uncertain. V lost 0 bases to trimming and J lost 6 bases, with 13 bases between them. There are 16 residues in the CDR3. CDR1 is SGHRS, CDR2 YFSETQ, per germline. CDR3 DNA sequence: TGCGCCAGCAGCTTGGATCCCGGAGCGAGTAATTCACCCCTCCACTTT. Amino acid sequence: CASSLDPGASNSPLHF.

This chain connects TRBV29-1 to TRBJ2-3, with 9 bases fitting TRBD2. Germline CDR1 reads SQVTM; CDR2 reads ANQGSEA. V trimming: 7 bases; J trimming: 5 bases; junction bases outside the gene matches: 10. The CDR3 has 14 residues. CDR3 region: CSAPGLAAGDTQYF. The CDR3, as DNA: TGCAGCGCTCCGGGACTAGCCGCGGGAGATACGCAGTATTTT.

The chain combines TRBV2 with TRBJ1-2; D unclear. The CDR3 covers 13 residues. The V and J ends lost 6 bases and 2 bases respectively, with 10 bases between them. The germline gives CDR1 SNHLY, CDR2 FYNNEI. The DNA of the CDR3 is TGTGCCAGCAGCCAGCAGGAGAACTATGGCTACACCTTC. Protein product: CASSQQENYGYTF.

This rearrangement joins TRBV24-1 to TRBJ2-7, with D maybe TRBD1 (6 bases). V lost 4 bases and J 5 bases, leaving 14 bases between the germline ends. Germline assignment: CDR1 KGHDR and CDR2 SFDVKD. The CDR3 covers 14 residues. The CDR3 nucleotides read TGTGCCACCAGTGAGGCACAGGGTCTCCACGAGCAGTACTTC. It specifies CATSEAQGLHEQYF.

The chain couples TRBV5-4 to TRBJ1-6; 10 nucleotides align to TRBD1. Germline V gives CDR1 SGHNT, CDR2 YYREEE (reference sequence). V gave up 0 bases and J gave up 9 bases; unmatched junction bases: 9. This CDR3 contains 17 residues. The DNA of the CDR3 is TGTGCCAGCAGCTTGGGGGCCGGGGGACAGGGGAGTTCACCCCTCCACTTT. It specifies CASSLGAGGQGSSPLHF.

The chain employs TRBV5-5 and TRBJ2-7, with a possible D match to TRBD1 (5 bases). The germline gives CDR1 SGHKS, CDR2 YYEKEE (reference sequence). Between the trimmed V and J ends, which lost 2 bases and 2 bases, there was a span of 8 bases. The CDR3 extends over 13 amino acids. As DNA, the CDR3 is TGTGCCAGCAGCTTTGGGGCTCCCTACGAGCAGTACTTC. Amino acids: CASSFGAPYEQYF.

V is TRBV11-1 and J is TRBJ1-1; no reliable D call. The CDR3 is made up of 14 amino acids. Trimming cost V 1 base and J 0 bases, with 6 bases left between them. In germline, CDR1 is SGHAT, CDR2 FQDESV (reference sequence). The CDR3 sequence: CASSLDTVNTEAFF. CDR3 sequence (DNA): TGTGCCAGCAGCTTAGACACAGTGAACACTGAAGCTTTCTTT.

V gene TRBV20-1 combines with J gene TRBJ1-4, with 9 nucleotides matching TRBD1. Germline V gene sequence: CDR1 DFQATT, CDR2 SNEGSKA (reference sequence). After removal of 3 bases from V and 5 bases from J, the junction contained 1 base not matched to a gene. The CDR3 consists of 13 residues. The CDR3 DNA sequence: TGCAGTGCTAGTGGGACAGGGAATGAAAAACTGTTTTTT. Amino acids: CSASGTGNEKLFF.

This clone is deemed hyperexpanded. The chain carries TRBV7-2 and TRBJ1-6; no clear D gene. Trimming cost V 5 bases and J 7 bases, with 15 bases left between them. This CDR3 is 15 amino acids long. The germline V gene has CDR1 SGHTA and CDR2 FQGNSA. The chain's CDR3 is CASSQTHVQNSPLHF. The CDR3, as DNA: TGTGCCAGCAGCCAGACACACGTTCAGAATTCACCCCTCCACTTT.

V and J are TRBV19 and TRBJ1-1, with no clear D. Between the trimmed V and J ends, which lost 7 bases and 3 bases, there was a span of 12 bases. The length of the CDR3 is 13 residues. Germline V CDR1 and CDR2: LNHDA, SQIVND (reference sequence). The CDR3 bases are TGTGCCAGTAATCCCGGAGGTGACACTGAAGCTTTCTTT. This codes for CASNPGGDTEAFF.

The chain employs TRBV18 and TRBJ1-1; 8 nucleotides line up with TRBD1. The CDR3 covers 13 residues. J lost 6 bases, V lost 2 bases, and 2 bases had no gene match. Germline loops: CDR1 KGHSH, CDR2 LQKENI. This CDR3 reads CASSPGQGAEAFF. The CDR3 region has the DNA TGTGCCAGCTCACCAGGACAGGGCGCTGAAGCTTTCTTT.

This chain links TRBV5-1 with TRBJ2-1, with D perhaps TRBD1 or TRBD2 (6 bases each). This CDR3 has 14 amino acids. Germline lookup yields CDR1 SGHRS and CDR2 YFSETQ. The germline V and J ends were trimmed by 0 bases and 4 bases, with 8 bases remaining between them. The CDR3 region is CASSLEGGYNEQFF. The CDR3 bases are TGCGCCAGCAGCTTGGAAGGGGGGTACAATGAGCAGTTCTTC.

The genes are TRBV5-1 and TRBJ2-7, with 8 bases matching TRBD2. Germline V CDR1 and CDR2: SGHRS, YFSETQ. J lost 2 bases, V lost 4 bases, and 2 bases had no gene match. CDR3 size: 13 residues. The DNA of the CDR3 is TGCGCCAGCAGCAGGACTAGCCCCTACGAGCAGTACTTC. Protein sequence: CASSRTSPYEQYF.

The J gene is TRBJ1-1, the V gene TRBV27; 7 bases line up with TRBD1. Trimming took 3 bases from V and 4 from J; bases not matched to a gene: 11. The CDR3 runs 16 residues. CDR1 is MNHEY, CDR2 SMNVEV, per germline (reference sequence). The CDR3 sequence: CASSFYRGMKATEAFF. CDR3 DNA: TGTGCCAGCAGTTTTTACAGGGGTATGAAGGCCACTGAAGCTTTCTTT.

This clone was recorded once. CDR3: CASSQLAGETGELFF. DNA of the CDR3: TGTGCCAGCAGCCAACTAGCGGGGGAGACCGGGGAGCTGTTTTTT. This chain joins TRBV7-2 and TRBJ2-2, with 11 bases identical to TRBD2. Germline-derived CDR1 and CDR2 are SGHTA and FQGNSA. The CDR3 extends over 15 amino acids. The trim removed 5 bases at V and 5 bases at J, leaving 4 bases unmatched. The full variable domain, rest sourced from reference TRBV7-2 and TRBJ2-2, is GAGVSQSPSNKVTEKGKDVELRCDPISGHTALYWYRQSLGQGLEFLIYFQGNSAPDKSGLPSDRFSAERTGGSVSTLTIQRTQQEDSAVYLCASSQLAGETGELFFGEGSRLTVL.

The V and J genes are TRBV28 and TRBJ2-5; 9 positions match TRBD1. CDR1 and CDR2 from the germline V gene are MDHEN and SYDVKM. Trimming cost V 5 bases and J 4 bases; bases outside gene matches: 11. This CDR3 region has 16 residues. CDR3 coding DNA: TGTGCCAGCAGTCCTCCTAACAGGGGGCTTGGAGAGACCCAGTACTTC. Translation: CASSPPNRGLGETQYF.

V is TRBV15 and J is TRBJ2-3, with 8 positions matching TRBD2. This CDR3 is built from 15 residues. Losses at the gene ends were 5 bases for V and 5 bases for J; bases not matched to a gene: 9. From germline, CDR1 is LNHNV and CDR2 YYDKDF (reference sequence). In nucleotides, the CDR3 is TGTGCCACCAGCGCCTCCGGGACTAGTGGAGATACGCAGTATTTT. It specifies CATSASGTSGDTQYF. Filled out from reference TRBV15 and TRBJ2-3, the complete variable domain reads DAMVIQNPRYQVTQFGKPVTLSCSQTLNHNVMYWYQQKSSQAPKLLFHYYDKDFNNEADTPDNFQSRRPNTSFCFLDIRSPGLGDTAMYLCATSASGTSGDTQYFGPGTRLTVL.

This chain joins TRBV4-1 and TRBJ2-1, with D possibly TRBD1 on 6 matching bases. V lost 3 bases and J 6 bases, leaving 15 bases between the germline ends. CDR3 size: 15 residues. Germline V gene sequence: CDR1 MGHRA, CDR2 YSYEKL. CDR3 in amino acids: CASSQMSPGVNEQFF. The CDR3 DNA is TGCGCCAGCAGCCAGATGTCTCCAGGGGTCAATGAGCAGTTCTTC.

Remarks on this clone: The junction departs from the called germline gene at one end, perhaps through a read error. This chain joins TRBV19 and TRBJ2-3; D is undetermined. CDR1 is LNHDA and CDR2 is SQIVND in the germline V gene (reference sequence). The CDR3 covers 15 residues. Here the CDR3 reads CASSIGSTDTDMQYF. As DNA, the CDR3 is TGTGCCAGTAGTATAGGTAGCACCGACACAGATATGCAGTATTTT.

The CDR3 spells CASSQALDSPNTEAFF. The CDR3 DNA is TGTGCCAGCAGCCAAGCTTTAGACAGTCCCAACACTGAAGCTTTCTTT. The genes are TRBV3-1 (or the pseudogene TRBV3-2) and TRBJ1-1; D might be TRBD1 (5 bases). CDR3 length: 16 amino acids. CDR1 LGHDT and CDR2 YNNKEL come from the germline V gene (reference sequence). Trimming took 1 base from V and 2 from J, leaving 14 bases between them.

The CDR3 DNA is TGTGCCAGTATTAGGGGGGGTGAAGCTTTCTTT. Encoded protein: CASIRGGEAFF. This rearrangement joins TRBV19 to TRBJ1-1, with D maybe TRBD1 (6 bases). The V gene's germline CDR1 is LNHDA and CDR2 SQIVND (reference sequence). The CDR3 totals 11 residues. V was cut by 7 bases and J by 7 bases, with 10 bases left in between.

This clone was found once. The gene calls are TRBV4-1 and TRBJ2-4; D not certain. The CDR3 covers 17 residues. The germline V and J ends were trimmed by 4 bases and 5 bases, with 21 bases remaining between them. Germline V CDR1 and CDR2: MGHRA, YSYEKL. The CDR3 coding sequence is TGCGCCAGCAGCCTGATCTTAGACCCTAAAGACCAAAACATTCAGTACTTC. Protein product: CASSLILDPKDQNIQYF.

V gene TRBV3-1 (or the pseudogene TRBV3-2) combines with J gene TRBJ1-3; no definite D call. Germline loops: CDR1 LGHDT, CDR2 YNNKEL (reference sequence). V shed 5 bases and J shed 5 bases, with 19 bases lying between them. The CDR3 runs 16 residues. The CDR3 DNA reads TGTGCCAGCAGCATAACCGCTCTACACGCACGAAACACCATATATTTT. It codes for CASSITALHARNTIYF.

This clone has just one count. The chain combines TRBV7-2 with TRBJ1-2, with D uncertain. Trimming left V 5 bases short and J 0 bases short, with 10 bases between. The germline gives CDR1 SGHTA, CDR2 FQGNSA. The CDR3 is made up of 14 amino acids. CDR3 protein: CASSLSLTNYGYTF. The CDR3 DNA sequence: TGTGCCAGCAGCCTGAGCTTAACTAACTATGGCTACACCTTC.

CDR3: CASSGSGGYNEQFF. CDR3 coding DNA: TGTGCCAGCAGCGGTAGCGGGGGTTACAATGAGCAGTTCTTC. This rearrangement joins TRBV9 to TRBJ2-1; 9 bases are a match to TRBD2. The CDR3 runs to 14 residues. J gave up 4 bases and V 3 bases, and 2 bases lay outside the gene matches. Germline values: CDR1 SGDLS, CDR2 YYNGEE.

This clone was seen once. One end of the junction is discordant with germline, which a read error may explain. The chain is built from TRBV5-1 and TRBJ2-7; D gene ambiguous. Germline V lookup: CDR1 SGHRS, CDR2 YFSETQ. CDR3 length: 14 amino acids. The CDR3 reads CASSLGPSSYEQYF. For the CDR3, the DNA is TGCGCTAGCAGCTTGGGCCCCTCCTCTTACGAGCAGTACTTC.

The V call is TRBV6-5, the J call TRBJ2-7, with D perhaps matching TRBD1 (8 bases). V shed 6 bases and J shed 2 bases, with 17 bases lying between them. CDR1 is MNHEY and CDR2 is SVGAGI in the germline V gene. The CDR3 spans 15 residues. CDR3 nucleotide sequence: TGTGCCAGCAGCGTAACAGGGGGGGAACCCTACGAGCAGTACTTC. It yields the protein CASSVTGGEPYEQYF.